This TCR beta chain was identified during a study of shared clonotypes between healthy human individuals. Study-level information: A couple of women and a few men aged 18 to 49 made up the donors.

Trimming cost V 8 bases and J 3 bases; bases outside gene matches: 9. The germline V gene has CDR1 SNHLY and CDR2 FYNNEI. The CDR3 covers 15 residues. Clones were sequenced by immunoSEQ multiplex PCR, and TCRdb holds only the in-frame ones, with some missing. The table lists 2 million to 3 million clones, roughly 93% of them singletons, with approximately 0.36% in the top ten. This clonotype was sampled from a man aged 18 to 30 in good health. Some clones in this sample may be carry-over from other donors' samples. V gene TRBV2 combines with J gene TRBJ2-5, with 10 bases lining up with TRBD1. The sample was naive CD4+ T cells from PBMCs. Subset specified: CD45RA+ positively selected. CDR3 nucleotide sequence: TGTGCCAGCGCCCGGGACAGGGGTTGGGAAGAGACCCAGTACTTC. Amino acid sequence: CASARDRGWEETQYF.